Each of the 2 T cell receptor beta chains below was sequenced from the same sample in a study of tumor-infiltrating lymphocytes in oesophageal squamous cell carcinoma. TCRdb ran MiXCR on the PCR reads and lists one entry per CDR3 protein. This table holds some 14,000 distinct CDR3 sequences, 50% found once. Sequencing input: esophageal tumor tissue. These receptors all come from a male donor with esophageal squamous cell carcinoma.

As DNA, the CDR3 is TGTGCCAGCAGCTTCTTTAGCGGGACCTACAATGAGCAGTTCTTC. This sequence encodes CASSFFSGTYNEQFF. The chain has TRBV7-2 and TRBJ2-1, with 8 positions matching TRBD2. The germline V gene has CDR1 SGHTA and CDR2 FQGNSA. The CDR3 runs to 15 residues. The trim removed 3 bases at V and 2 bases at J, leaving 3 bases unmatched.

This clonotype counts as medium-sized. The V and J genes are TRBV7-2 and TRBJ2-5; D not resolved. CDR3 size: 11 residues. Trimming pared 5 bases from V and 9 bases from J, leaving 10 bases between. Per germline, CDR1 SGHTA and CDR2 FQGNSA. The CDR3 coding sequence is TGTGCCAGCAGCCAAAGGCAGGCCCAGTACTTC. Translation: CASSQRQAQYF.